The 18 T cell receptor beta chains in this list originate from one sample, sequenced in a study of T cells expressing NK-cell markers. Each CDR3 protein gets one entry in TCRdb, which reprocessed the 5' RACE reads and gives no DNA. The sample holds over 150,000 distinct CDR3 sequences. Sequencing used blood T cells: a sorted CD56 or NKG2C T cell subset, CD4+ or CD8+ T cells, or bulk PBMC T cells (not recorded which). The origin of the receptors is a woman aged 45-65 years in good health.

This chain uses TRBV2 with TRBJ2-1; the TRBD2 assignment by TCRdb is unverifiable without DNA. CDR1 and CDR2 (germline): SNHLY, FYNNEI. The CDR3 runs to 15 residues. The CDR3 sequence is CASSKGQREMNEQFF.

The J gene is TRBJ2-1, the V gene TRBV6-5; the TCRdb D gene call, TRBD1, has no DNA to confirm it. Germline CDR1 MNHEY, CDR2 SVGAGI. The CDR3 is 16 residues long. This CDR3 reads CASSPGNRGSVNEQFF.

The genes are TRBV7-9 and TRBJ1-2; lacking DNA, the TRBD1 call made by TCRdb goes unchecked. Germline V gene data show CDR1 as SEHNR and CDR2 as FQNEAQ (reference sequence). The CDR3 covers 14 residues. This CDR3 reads CASSDRQGRFGYTF. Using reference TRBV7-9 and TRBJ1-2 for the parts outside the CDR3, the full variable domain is DTGVSQNPRHKITKRGQNVTFRCDPISEHNRLYWYRQTLGQGPEFLTYFQNEAQLEKSRLLSDRFSAERPKGSFSTLEIQRTEQGDSAMYLCASSDRQGRFGYTFGSGTRLTVV.

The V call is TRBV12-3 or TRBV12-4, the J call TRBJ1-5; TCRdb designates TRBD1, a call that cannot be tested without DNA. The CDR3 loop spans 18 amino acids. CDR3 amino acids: CASSPRQGRYIPNQPQHF.

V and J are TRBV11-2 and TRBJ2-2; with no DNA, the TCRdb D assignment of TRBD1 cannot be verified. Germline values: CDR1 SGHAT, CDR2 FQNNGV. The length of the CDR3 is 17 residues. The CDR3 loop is CASSLDGRGQNTGELFF.

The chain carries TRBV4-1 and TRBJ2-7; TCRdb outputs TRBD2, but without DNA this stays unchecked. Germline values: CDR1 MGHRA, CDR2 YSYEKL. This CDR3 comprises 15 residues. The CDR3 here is CASSQGSGGADEQYF.

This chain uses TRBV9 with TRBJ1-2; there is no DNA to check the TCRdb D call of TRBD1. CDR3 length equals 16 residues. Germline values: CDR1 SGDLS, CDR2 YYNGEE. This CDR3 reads CASSPPVMAGFDGYTF.

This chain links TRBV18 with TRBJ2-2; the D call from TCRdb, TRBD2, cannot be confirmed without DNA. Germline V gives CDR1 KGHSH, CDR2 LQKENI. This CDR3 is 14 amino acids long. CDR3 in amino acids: CASSPWTYTGELFF.

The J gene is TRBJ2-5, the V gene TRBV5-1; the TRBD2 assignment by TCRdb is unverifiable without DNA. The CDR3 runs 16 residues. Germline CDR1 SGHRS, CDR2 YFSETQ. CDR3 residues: CASSHPSSGGTRAQYF.

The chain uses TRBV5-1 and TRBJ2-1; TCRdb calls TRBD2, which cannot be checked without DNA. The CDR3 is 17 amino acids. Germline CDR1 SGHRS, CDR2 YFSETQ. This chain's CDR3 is CASSLPLGLANGNEQFF.

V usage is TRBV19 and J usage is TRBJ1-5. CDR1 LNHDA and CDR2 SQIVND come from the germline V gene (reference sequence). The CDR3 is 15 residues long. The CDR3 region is CASTLDGDFNQPQHF. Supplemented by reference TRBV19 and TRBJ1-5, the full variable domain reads DGGITQSPKYLFRKEGQNVTLSCEQNLNHDAMYWYRQDPGQGLRLIYYSQIVNDFQKGDIAEGYSVSREKKESFPLTVTSAQKNPTAFYLCASTLDGDFNQPQHFGDGTRLSIL.

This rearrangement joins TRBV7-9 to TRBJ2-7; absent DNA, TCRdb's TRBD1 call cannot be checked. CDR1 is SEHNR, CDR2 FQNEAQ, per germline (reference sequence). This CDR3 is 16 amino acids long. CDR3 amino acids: CASSLVPATGSGEQYF.

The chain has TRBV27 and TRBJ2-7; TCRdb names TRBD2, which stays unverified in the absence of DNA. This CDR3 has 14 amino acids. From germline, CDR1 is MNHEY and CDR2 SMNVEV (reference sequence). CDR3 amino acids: CASRLPGGPGEQYF.

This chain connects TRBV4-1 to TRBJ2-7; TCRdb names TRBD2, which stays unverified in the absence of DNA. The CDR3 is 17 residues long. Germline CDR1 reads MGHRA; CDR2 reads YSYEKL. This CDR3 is CASSQTLAGGPAYEQYF.

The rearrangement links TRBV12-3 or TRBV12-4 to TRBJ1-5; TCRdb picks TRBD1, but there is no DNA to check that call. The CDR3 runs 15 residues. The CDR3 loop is CASSLGTGGNQPQHF.

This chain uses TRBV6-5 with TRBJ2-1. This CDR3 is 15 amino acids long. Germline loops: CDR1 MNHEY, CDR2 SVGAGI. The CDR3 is CASSYSGYNPNEQFF.

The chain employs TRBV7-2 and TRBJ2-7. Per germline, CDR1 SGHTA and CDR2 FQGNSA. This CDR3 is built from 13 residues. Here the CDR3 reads CASSLTPTYEQYF. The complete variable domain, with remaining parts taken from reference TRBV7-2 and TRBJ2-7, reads GAGVSQSPSNKVTEKGKDVELRCDPISGHTALYWYRQSLGQGLEFLIYFQGNSAPDKSGLPSDRFSAERTGGSVSTLTIQRTQQEDSAVYLCASSLTPTYEQYFGPGTRLTVT.

CDR3 sequence reads: CASRETGGTEAFF. This chain joins TRBV7-9 and TRBJ1-1; TCRdb selects TRBD1, and the lack of DNA leaves this call unchecked. In germline, CDR1 is SEHNR, CDR2 FQNEAQ (reference sequence). This CDR3 contains 13 residues.